This TCR beta chain is from a study of cytomegalovirus exposure and HLA in healthy donors. Notes on the study in general: It was found in a later analysis that first-cohort TCR clusters tended to co-occur in the 90 to 150 validation repertoires. It was reportedly the case that the classifier diagnosed cytomegalovirus status with high specificity and sensitivity. Rare TCR sequences predominated, though certain public TCRs were found in many donors.

The germline V gene has CDR1 MNHNS and CDR2 SASEGT. The V and J ends lost 8 bases and 4 bases, in that order; junction bases with no gene match: 9. The length of the CDR3 is 14 residues. Measured with immunoSEQ multiplex PCR; TCRdb has only the in-frame clones, and not every one. Among roughly 200,000 clones, roughly three quarters were seen once, and the ten largest hold around 1.3%. In the case of this clone: Its specificity is unknown.

The chain links TRBV6-1 to TRBJ2-5; 8 nucleotides align to TRBD2. Material for sequencing was PBMCs. The receptor's source is a woman younger than 45 in good health and CMV-seronegative. CDR3 coding DNA: TGTGCCAGCGTACGCGGGACTAGATCAGAGACCCAGTACTTC. Protein sequence: CASVRGTRSETQYF.